The 30 T cell receptor beta chains below were found in one sample sequenced in a study of control samples from healthy donors and cancer patients. Only in-frame clones appear in the TCRdb table, and some are missing; sequencing was by immunoSEQ multiplex PCR. The table has around 140,000 clones, around nine tenths seen once. Source material: blood. These receptor sequences come from a man aged 40-55 years in good health.

Concerning this clone: It may be a read error: a sequence one base away is much more abundant. The gene calls are TRBV7-8 and TRBJ2-7; 7 bases are shared with TRBD1. Germline V CDR1 and CDR2: SGHVS, FQNEAQ. The CDR3 covers 13 residues. V was clipped by 3 bases and J by 2 bases; unmatched bases: 1. The CDR3 region is CASSLGQPYEQYF. The CDR3 nucleotides read TGTGCCAGCAGCTTGGGACAGCCCTACGAGCAGTACTTC.

The chain carries TRBV5-1 and TRBJ2-5, with unresolved D. CDR1 and CDR2 (germline): SGHRS, YFSETQ. The germline V and J ends were trimmed by 0 bases and 5 bases, with 11 bases remaining between them. The CDR3 extends over 14 amino acids. CDR3 sequence (DNA): TGCGCCAGCAGCTTGGATTCTCCCGCGGAGACCCAGTACTTC. This sequence encodes CASSLDSPAETQYF.

The chain employs TRBV6-5 and TRBJ1-5; 8 bases fit TRBD1. Germline loops: CDR1 MNHEY, CDR2 SVGAGI. The CDR3 is 15 amino acids. V lost 4 bases to trimming and J lost 7 bases; unmatched junction nucleotides: 9. Here the CDR3 DNA reads TGTGCCAGCAGTTCGACCAGGGGGCCGGGGCAGCCCCAGCATTTT. This encodes CASSSTRGPGQPQHF.

This clone appeared once. The rearrangement links TRBV3-1 (or the pseudogene TRBV3-2) to TRBJ2-7; perhaps D is TRBD1 or TRBD2 (5 bases each). Trimming removed 1 base from V and 2 bases from J, with 12 bases in between. Germline-derived CDR1 and CDR2 are LGHDT and YNNKEL (reference sequence). This CDR3 is 15 amino acids long. CDR3 bases: TGTGCCAGCAGCCAAGCGGTGGGGGTCGCCTACGAGCAGTACTTC. This gives the protein CASSQAVGVAYEQYF.

This clone was counted once. The gene calls are TRBV6-6 and TRBJ2-2; no definite D call. V lost 6 bases to trimming and J lost 5 bases, with 10 bases between them. Per the germline V gene, CDR1 is MNHNY and CDR2 is SVGAGI (reference sequence). CDR3 size: 13 residues. The CDR3 DNA reads TGTGCCAGCAGCCAACTGGTGACCGGGGAGCTGTTTTTT. This sequence encodes CASSQLVTGELFF.

The chain has TRBV12-3 or TRBV12-4 and TRBJ2-7; the D gene could be TRBD1 or TRBD2 (7 bases each). This CDR3 region has 13 residues. The germline V and J ends were trimmed by 6 bases and 8 bases, with 17 bases remaining between them. CDR3 bases: TGTGCCAGCAGCGGCAGGGGGAGGGCAAAGCAGTACTTC. Protein: CASSGRGRAKQYF.

V gene TRBV7-8 combines with J gene TRBJ2-3, with D possibly matching TRBD2 (5 bases). From germline, CDR1 is SGHVS and CDR2 FQNEAQ. V lost 5 bases to trimming and J lost 0 bases, with 9 bases between them. This CDR3 spans 14 amino acids. The CDR3 region has the DNA TGTGCCAGCAGCCGAGGGTCTAGCACAGATACGCAGTATTTT. Translated: CASSRGSSTDTQYF. Filled out from reference TRBV7-8 and TRBJ2-3, the complete variable domain reads GAGVSQSPRYKVAKRGQDVALRCDPISGHVSLFWYQQALGQGPEFLTYFQNEAQLDKSGLPSDRFFAERPEGSVSTLKIQRTQQEDSAVYLCASSRGSSTDTQYFGPGTRLTVL.

The V gene is TRBV30, the J gene TRBJ1-5; 7 bases are a match to TRBD1. CDR3 length: 13 residues. With 2 bases clipped from V and 4 bases from J, the junction kept 2 bases outside the gene matches. The germline V gene encodes CDR1 GTSNPN and CDR2 SVGIG (reference sequence). The CDR3 nucleotides read TGTGCCTGGAGTCTACAGGGGAATCAGCCCCAGCATTTT. Residues: CAWSLQGNQPQHF.

As for this clone: Other DNA sequences of this sample code for an identical CDR3. This chain uses TRBV12-3 or TRBV12-4 with TRBJ2-5; no clear D. V was pared by 2 bases and J by 5 bases, with 6 bases between. The CDR3 sequence is 12 residues long. The CDR3 DNA is TGTGCCAGCAGTTTATTGGGGGAGACCCAGTACTTC. It is translated as CASSLLGETQYF.

The V call is TRBV7-9, the J call TRBJ2-3; D is possibly TRBD1 (6 bases). CDR1 and CDR2 from the germline V gene are SEHNR and FQNEAQ (reference sequence). The CDR3 is made up of 15 amino acids. V lost 4 bases, J lost 3 bases, and 14 bases lay in between. The CDR3 spells CASSSPDRRTDTQYF. The CDR3 DNA follows: TGTGCCAGCAGCTCCCCGGACAGACGGACAGATACGCAGTATTTT.

J is TRBJ2-7 and V is TRBV5-1; TRBD2 is a possible D gene (7 bases). The CDR3 consists of 15 residues. Per germline, CDR1 SGHRS and CDR2 YFSETQ. V gave up 4 bases and J gave up 4 bases, with 18 bases separating them. CDR3 loop: CASSPQQGGTYEQYF. CDR3 in DNA: TGCGCCAGCAGCCCCCAACAGGGAGGGACGTACGAGCAGTACTTC.

This rearrangement joins TRBV19 to TRBJ2-1, with TRBD2 identical over 9 bases. Germline V gives CDR1 LNHDA, CDR2 SQIVND (reference sequence). The ends lost 2 bases at V and 7 bases at J; junction bases unmatched: 6. This CDR3 spans 15 amino acids. CDR3 bases: TGTGCCAGTAGTATATTAGGGACTAGCCCGAATGAGCAGTTCTTC. Translating gives CASSILGTSPNEQFF.

In regard to this clone: Other DNA variants within this sample encode the same CDR3. The chain is built from TRBV11-2 and TRBJ2-1; 7 bases line up with TRBD2. This CDR3 contains 14 residues. Germline V CDR1 and CDR2: SGHAT, FQNNGV. With 6 bases clipped from V and 2 bases from J, the junction kept 4 bases outside the gene matches. CDR3 DNA sequence: TGTGCCAGCAGTCCCGCGGGGGCCTACAATGAGCAGTTCTTC. Amino acids: CASSPAGAYNEQFF.

The genes are TRBV4-2 and TRBJ2-7; 7 bases are shared with TRBD1. CDR3 length: 15 amino acids. CDR1 and CDR2 (germline): LGHNA, YNFKEQ. Trimming cost V 5 bases and J 3 bases; bases outside gene matches: 10. The CDR3 loop is CASSRAGTVSYEQYF. CDR3 sequence (DNA): TGTGCCAGCAGCAGAGCCGGGACAGTGAGCTACGAGCAGTACTTC.

The table lists this clone with a count of one. The gene calls are TRBV6-5 and TRBJ2-5; 12 bases map to TRBD2. The CDR3 covers 14 residues. V was pared by 5 bases and J by 8 bases, with 6 bases of the junction left unmatched. From germline, CDR1 is MNHEY and CDR2 SVGAGI. DNA for the CDR3: TGTGCCAGCAGTCGGACTAGCGGGGCAGAAACCCAGTACTTC. It codes for CASSRTSGAETQYF.

The chain carries TRBV5-1 and TRBJ2-7; the D gene is possibly TRBD1 (5 bases). The V end was cut by 4 bases, the J end by 3 bases, with 17 bases between. Per the germline V gene, CDR1 is SGHRS and CDR2 is YFSETQ. The CDR3 contains 15 residues. The CDR3 nucleotides are TGCGCCAGCAGCCCCCTCGCGGACAATGTCTACGAGCAGTACTTC. This codes for CASSPLADNVYEQYF.

This sequence joins TRBV7-2 and TRBJ2-3, with a weak D call TRBD1 (6 bases). Trimming left V 8 bases short and J 5 bases short, with 17 bases between. The CDR3 loop spans 14 amino acids. From germline, CDR1 is SGHTA and CDR2 FQGNSA. The CDR3 loop is CASGLGGPEDTQYF. DNA of the CDR3: TGTGCCAGCGGCCTTGGGGGCCCAGAAGATACGCAGTATTTT.

The chain couples TRBV4-1 to TRBJ2-3; D is uncertain. Germline V gene lookup returns CDR1 MGHRA and CDR2 YSYEKL. Trimming stripped 3 bases from V and 2 bases from J, with 9 bases between. This CDR3 contains 14 residues. The CDR3 DNA reads TGCGCCAGCAGCCAGGTGGGGAACACAGATACGCAGTATTTT. Its protein product is CASSQVGNTDTQYF.

The rearrangement uses TRBV19 and TRBJ2-7, with TRBD1 identical over 8 bases. This CDR3 region has 14 residues. The V segment lost 3 bases and the J segment 3 bases; nucleotides outside the gene matches: 4. Germline V CDR1 and CDR2: LNHDA, SQIVND (reference sequence). CDR3 amino acids: CASSIRGRDYEQYF. The CDR3 DNA is TGTGCCAGTAGTATCAGGGGGCGCGACTACGAGCAGTACTTC.

The V call is TRBV11-2, the J call TRBJ2-7; D call uncertain. Germline V lookup: CDR1 SGHAT, CDR2 FQNNGV. CDR3 length: 12 amino acids. Trimming removed 1 base from V and 5 bases from J, with 6 bases in between. Written as DNA, the CDR3 is TGTGCCAGCAGCTTAGGGCGGAACGAGCAGTACTTC. Its protein is CASSLGRNEQYF.

This clone has only one observation. The J gene is TRBJ2-6, the V gene TRBV7-2, with D perhaps being TRBD1 or TRBD2 (5 bases each). The CDR3 loop spans 15 amino acids. Trimming pared 5 bases from V and 0 bases from J, leaving 8 bases between. Germline V CDR1 and CDR2: SGHTA, FQGNSA. CDR3 nucleotide sequence: TGTGCCAGCAGCCGGGACGGCTCTGGGGCCAACGTCCTGACTTTC. As protein: CASSRDGSGANVLTF.

This rearrangement joins TRBV9 to TRBJ2-5, with D perhaps TRBD1 or TRBD2 (6 bases each). The CDR3 length is 15 residues. Germline CDR1 reads SGDLS; CDR2 reads YYNGEE. The V and J ends lost 6 bases and 2 bases respectively, with 17 bases between them. CDR3 nucleotides: TGTGCCAGCACCCTCACGGGGGCAGGGCAAGAGACCCAGTACTTC. This translates into CASTLTGAGQETQYF. The entire variable domain, with the rest obtained from reference TRBV9 and TRBJ2-5, is as follows: DSGVTQTPKHLITATGQRVTLRCSPRSGDLSVYWYQQSLDQGLQFLIQYYNGEERAKGNILERFSAQQFPDLHSELNLSSLELGDSALYFCASTLTGAGQETQYFGPGTRLLVL.

The chain uses TRBV4-1 and TRBJ2-1, with a weak D call TRBD2 (5 bases). Per the germline V gene, CDR1 is MGHRA and CDR2 is YSYEKL. The V end lost 7 bases, the J end lost 5 bases, and 18 bases lay between the germline ends. The length of the CDR3 is 15 residues. As DNA, the CDR3 is TGCGCCAGCACTAGCCGATTGGCTAGCAACAATGAGCAGTTCTTC. This sequence encodes CASTSRLASNNEQFF.

The chain has TRBV23-1 and TRBJ2-7; 9 bases align to TRBD1. TRBV23-1 falls under the ORF class, with uncertain function. J lost 2 bases, V lost 4 bases, and 3 bases had no gene match. This CDR3 spans 14 amino acids. CDR3 bases: TGCGCCAGCAGTCCGGGACAGGGTGCCTACGAGCAGTACTTC. This codes for CASSPGQGAYEQYF.

This clone was detected only once. The gene calls are TRBV27 and TRBJ1-6; D is unresolved. The CDR3 length is 11 residues. From germline, CDR1 is MNHEY and CDR2 SMNVEV (reference sequence). Trimming shortened V by 2 bases and J by 10 bases, and 3 bases separated the two germline ends. Written as DNA, the CDR3 is TGTGCCAGCAGTTTACTCTCACCCCTCCACTTT. Translating it yields CASSLLSPLHF.

The J gene is TRBJ1-1, the V gene TRBV25-1; 7 bases are shared with TRBD1. The CDR3 spans 13 residues. V dropped 1 base and J dropped 11; count of bases not matched to a gene: 7. CDR1 is MGHDK and CDR2 is SYGVNS in the germline V gene. The CDR3 loop is CASSELRQGRAFF. The CDR3 region has the DNA TGTGCCAGCAGTGAATTACGACAGGGACGCGCTTTCTTT.

V usage is TRBV7-2 and J usage is TRBJ2-3; possible D gene TRBD2, 7 bases. CDR3 length equals 17 residues. CDR1 SGHTA and CDR2 FQGNSA come from the germline V gene. V dropped 2 bases and J dropped 6 bases, with 21 bases sitting between them. The DNA of the CDR3 is TGTGCCAGCAGCTTACAGGCCCTCGGGGGGACAATTGATACGCAGTATTTT. This gives the protein CASSLQALGGTIDTQYF. The complete variable domain, with remaining parts taken from reference TRBV7-2 and TRBJ2-3, reads GAGVSQSPSNKVTEKGKDVELRCDPISGHTALYWYRQSLGQGLEFLIYFQGNSAPDKSGLPSDRFSAERTGGSVSTLTIQRTQQEDSAVYLCASSLQALGGTIDTQYFGPGTRLTVL.

The chain is built from TRBV19 and TRBJ2-7; a weak D match, TRBD1 (5 bases). This CDR3 contains 14 residues. The V end was cut by 4 bases, the J end by 0 bases, with 10 bases between. Germline V gene data show CDR1 as LNHDA and CDR2 as SQIVND (reference sequence). The CDR3: CASSRADSSYEQYF. CDR3 DNA sequence: TGTGCCAGTAGTAGAGCCGACAGCTCCTACGAGCAGTACTTC. Filled out from reference TRBV19 and TRBJ2-7, the complete variable domain reads DGGITQSPKYLFRKEGQNVTLSCEQNLNHDAMYWYRQDPGQGLRLIYYSQIVNDFQKGDIAEGYSVSREKKESFPLTVTSAQKNPTAFYLCASSRADSSYEQYFGPGTRLTVT.

The chain carries TRBV6-1 and TRBJ2-3; D ambiguous. Germline V gives CDR1 MNHNS, CDR2 SASEGT. The CDR3 is 12 amino acids. Trimming cost V 1 base and J 8 bases, with 7 bases left between them. CDR3 sequence: CASSEVGATQYF. The CDR3 coding sequence is TGTGCCAGCAGTGAAGTTGGAGCTACGCAGTATTTT.

The chain joins TRBV5-1 to TRBJ2-5; TRBD1 aligns across 8 bases. With V trimmed by 0 bases and J by 3 bases, 4 bases remained unmatched. There are 15 residues in the CDR3. CDR1 and CDR2 (germline): SGHRS, YFSETQ. CDR3 sequence reads: CASSLDLGQEETQYF. CDR3 bases: TGCGCCAGCAGCTTGGACCTGGGACAGGAAGAGACCCAGTACTTC.